The source of this TCR beta chain is a study of blood T cell repertoires in COVID-19. Looking at the study overall: Acute-phase and convalescent COVID-19 samples originated in the United States, Italy and Spain. From T cells, B-cell-depleted T cells, or PBMCs came the material, which was cDNA or gDNA.

Per the original methods: By means of reference gene primer amplification, nucleated cell counts were estimated. Libraries were prepared by immunoSEQ multiplex PCR; TCRdb keeps only in-frame clonotypes and omits some of them. For V, J and clone size, that table is used; D and trimming come from the DNA. The sample lists some 200,000 clones; approximately 87% were seen once. The V segment lost 4 bases and the J segment 0 bases; nucleotides outside the gene matches: 5. This CDR3 is built from 16 residues. CDR1 and CDR2 (germline): KGHSH, LQKENI. This chain uses TRBV18 with TRBJ2-1; 8 nucleotides align to TRBD1. Source material: peripheral blood. This receptor was obtained from a woman aged 45 to 65 with acute or convalescent COVID-19. The CDR3 DNA is TGTGCCAGCTCACAGTACAGGGGGAGCTCCTACAATGAGCAGTTCTTC. Residues: CASSQYRGSSYNEQFF.